This TCR beta chain was sequenced during a study of shared clonotypes between healthy human individuals. Notes on the study in general: Rarefaction curves obtained for sorted subsets showed sequencing incomplete despite large depth.

Worth noting for this clone: The antigen is not known.

Naive CD8 cells lacked CD45RO and underwent positive selection for CCR7, leaving out terminally differentiated effector memory CD45RA+ cells. The authors distributed each subset's genomic DNA evenly over several immunoSEQ plates. Generated by immunoSEQ multiplex PCR, the TCRdb table keeps only in-frame clones and is missing some. This sample has approximately 2,000,000 clones, with 80% to 95% found just once. This CDR3 contains 17 residues. Trimming took 0 bases from V and 3 from J, leaving 18 bases between them. Germline CDR1 reads LGHNA; CDR2 reads YNFKEQ. The origin of this receptor is a man aged 18-30 years in good health. Some clones in this sample may be carry-over from other donors' samples. The chain has TRBV4-2 and TRBJ2-7; TRBD1 might be the D (6 bases). Input material: naive CD8+ T cells from PBMCs. CDR3 residues: CASSQDSRGASLYEQYF. For the CDR3, the DNA is TGTGCCAGCAGCCAAGATAGCAGGGGCGCATCACTCTACGAGCAGTACTTC.